This T cell receptor beta chain appears in the sequencing data of a study of T cell changes during pregnancy in multiple sclerosis. Germline CDR1 and CDR2: SGHTA and FQGNSA. The CDR3 runs to 17 residues. V gave up 1 base and J gave up 1 base; unmatched junction bases: 8. Clones were sequenced by immunoSEQ multiplex PCR, and TCRdb holds only the in-frame ones, with some missing. The table records around 58,000 clones, 91% of them present only once. The chain carries TRBV7-2 and TRBJ2-7; 9 bases match TRBD1. The receptor was isolated from a female donor in good health, enrolled as a control in a pregnancy study. The sample here was CD4+ T cells from peripheral blood mononuclear cells, taken after pregnancy. CDR3 loop: CASSLGHPGQGSYEQYF. Written as DNA, the CDR3 is TGTGCCAGCAGCTTAGGACATCCAGGACAGGGGTCCTACGAGCAGTACTTC.